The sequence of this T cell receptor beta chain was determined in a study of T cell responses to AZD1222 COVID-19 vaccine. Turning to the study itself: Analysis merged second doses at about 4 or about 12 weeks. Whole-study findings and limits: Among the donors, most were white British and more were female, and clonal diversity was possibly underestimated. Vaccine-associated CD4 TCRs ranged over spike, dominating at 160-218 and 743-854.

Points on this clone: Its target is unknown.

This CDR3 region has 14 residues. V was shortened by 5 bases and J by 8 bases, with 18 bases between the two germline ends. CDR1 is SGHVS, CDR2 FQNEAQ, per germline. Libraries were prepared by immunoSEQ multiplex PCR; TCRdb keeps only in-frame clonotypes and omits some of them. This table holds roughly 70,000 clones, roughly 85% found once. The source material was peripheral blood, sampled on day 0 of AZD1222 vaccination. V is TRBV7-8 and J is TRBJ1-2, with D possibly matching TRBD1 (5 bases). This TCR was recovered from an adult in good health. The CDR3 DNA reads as TGTGCCAGCAGCACCTACCGGCAGGGACGCGGCTACACCTTC. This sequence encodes CASSTYRQGRGYTF.